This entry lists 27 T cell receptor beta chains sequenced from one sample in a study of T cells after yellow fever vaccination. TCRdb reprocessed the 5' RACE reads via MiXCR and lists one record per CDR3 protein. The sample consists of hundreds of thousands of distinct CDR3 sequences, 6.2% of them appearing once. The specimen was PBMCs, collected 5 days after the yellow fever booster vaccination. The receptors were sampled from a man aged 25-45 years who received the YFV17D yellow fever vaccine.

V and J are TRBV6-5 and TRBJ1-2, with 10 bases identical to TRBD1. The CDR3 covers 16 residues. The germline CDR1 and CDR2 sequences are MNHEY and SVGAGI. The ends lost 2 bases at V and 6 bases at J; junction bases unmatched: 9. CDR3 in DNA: TGTGCCAGCAGTTACCCAGAGGGACAGGGGCGAGATGGCTACACCTTC. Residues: CASSYPEGQGRDGYTF.

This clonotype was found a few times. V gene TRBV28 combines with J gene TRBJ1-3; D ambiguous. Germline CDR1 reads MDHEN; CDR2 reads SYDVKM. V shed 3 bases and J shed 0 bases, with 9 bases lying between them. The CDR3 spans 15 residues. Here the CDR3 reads CASSLGSVSGNTIYF. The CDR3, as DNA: TGTGCCAGCAGTTTGGGGTCAGTCTCTGGAAACACCATATATTTT.

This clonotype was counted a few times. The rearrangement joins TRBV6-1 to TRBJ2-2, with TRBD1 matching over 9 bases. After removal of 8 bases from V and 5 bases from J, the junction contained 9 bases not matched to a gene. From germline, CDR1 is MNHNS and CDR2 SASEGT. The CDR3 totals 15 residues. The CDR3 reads CASRKPGQGTGELFF. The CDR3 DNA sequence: TGTGCCAGCCGCAAGCCGGGACAGGGAACCGGGGAGCTGTTTTTT.

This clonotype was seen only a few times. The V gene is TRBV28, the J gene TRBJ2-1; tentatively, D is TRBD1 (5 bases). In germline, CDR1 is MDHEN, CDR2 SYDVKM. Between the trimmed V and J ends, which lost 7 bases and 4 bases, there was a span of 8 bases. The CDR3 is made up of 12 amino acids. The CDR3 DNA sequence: TGTGCCAGCACCAGGGCGTACAATGAGCAGTTCTTC. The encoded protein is CASTRAYNEQFF.

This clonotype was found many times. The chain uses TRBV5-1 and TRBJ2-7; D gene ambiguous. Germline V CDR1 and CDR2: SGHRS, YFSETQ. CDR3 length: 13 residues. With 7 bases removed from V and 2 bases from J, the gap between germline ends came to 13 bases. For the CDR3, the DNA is TGCGCCAGCGGGCCCACACCTCCCTACGAGCAGTACTTC. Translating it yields CASGPTPPYEQYF.

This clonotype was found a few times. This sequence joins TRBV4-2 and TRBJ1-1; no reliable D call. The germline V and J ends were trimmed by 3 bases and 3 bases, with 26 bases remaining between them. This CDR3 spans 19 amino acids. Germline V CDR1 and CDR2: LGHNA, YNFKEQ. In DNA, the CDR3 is TGTGCCAGCAGCCATGGCAATGCAATCGGGGAGGTTGCGGACACTGAAGCTTTCTTT. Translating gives CASSHGNAIGEVADTEAFF.

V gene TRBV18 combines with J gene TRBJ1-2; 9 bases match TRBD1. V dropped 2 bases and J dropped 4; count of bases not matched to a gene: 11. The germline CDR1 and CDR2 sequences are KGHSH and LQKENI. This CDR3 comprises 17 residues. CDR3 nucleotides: TGTGCCAGCTCACCAGCAAATGTAGGACAGGGGCTCTATGGCTACACCTTC. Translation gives CASSPANVGQGLYGYTF.

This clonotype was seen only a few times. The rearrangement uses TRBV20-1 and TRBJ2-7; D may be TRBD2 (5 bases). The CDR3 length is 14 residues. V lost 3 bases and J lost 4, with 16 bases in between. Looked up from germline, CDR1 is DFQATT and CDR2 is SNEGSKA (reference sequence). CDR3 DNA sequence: TGCAGTGCTAGCCGCAAGCGGAGCAGATACGAGCAGTACTTC. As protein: CSASRKRSRYEQYF.

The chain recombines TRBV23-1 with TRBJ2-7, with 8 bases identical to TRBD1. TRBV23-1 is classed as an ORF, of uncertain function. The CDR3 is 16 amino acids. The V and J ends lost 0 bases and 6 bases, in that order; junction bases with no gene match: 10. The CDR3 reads CASSQSGTGRWGEQYF. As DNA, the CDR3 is TGCGCCAGCAGTCAATCCGGGACAGGACGATGGGGCGAGCAGTACTTC.

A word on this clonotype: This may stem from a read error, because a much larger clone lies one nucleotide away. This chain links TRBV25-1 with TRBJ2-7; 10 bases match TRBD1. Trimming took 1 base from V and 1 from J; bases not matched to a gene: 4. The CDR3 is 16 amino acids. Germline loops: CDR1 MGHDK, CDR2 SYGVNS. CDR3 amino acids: CASSESGTGDSYEQYF. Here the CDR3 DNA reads TGTGCCAGCAGTGAATCCGGGACAGGGGATTCCTACGAGCAGTACTTC.

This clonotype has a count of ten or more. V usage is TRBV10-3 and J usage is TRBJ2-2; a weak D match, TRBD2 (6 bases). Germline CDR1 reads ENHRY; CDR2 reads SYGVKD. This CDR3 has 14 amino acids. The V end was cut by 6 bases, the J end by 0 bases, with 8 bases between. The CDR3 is CAIRDYTNTGELFF. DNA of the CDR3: TGTGCCATCAGGGACTACACGAACACCGGGGAGCTGTTTTTT.

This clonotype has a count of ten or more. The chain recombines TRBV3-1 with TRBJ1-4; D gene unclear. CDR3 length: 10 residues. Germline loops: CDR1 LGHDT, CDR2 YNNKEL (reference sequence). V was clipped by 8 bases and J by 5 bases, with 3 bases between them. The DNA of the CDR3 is TGTGCCAGCGGGAATGAAAAACTGTTTTTT. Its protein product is CASGNEKLFF.

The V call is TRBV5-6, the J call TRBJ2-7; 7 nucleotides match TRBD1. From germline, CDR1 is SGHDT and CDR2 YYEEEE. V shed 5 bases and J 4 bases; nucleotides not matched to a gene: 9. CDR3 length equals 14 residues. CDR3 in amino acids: CASRNRDSTYEQYF. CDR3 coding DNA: TGTGCCAGCAGGAACCGGGACAGCACGTACGAGCAGTACTTC.

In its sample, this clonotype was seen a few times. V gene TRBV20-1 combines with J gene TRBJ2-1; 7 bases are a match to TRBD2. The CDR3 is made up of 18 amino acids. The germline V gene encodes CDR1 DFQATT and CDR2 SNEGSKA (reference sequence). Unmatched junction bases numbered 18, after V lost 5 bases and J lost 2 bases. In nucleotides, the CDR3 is TGCAGTGCTCTCACCATTTTAGCGGGCACCGTTACCTACAATGAGCAGTTCTTC. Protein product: CSALTILAGTVTYNEQFF.

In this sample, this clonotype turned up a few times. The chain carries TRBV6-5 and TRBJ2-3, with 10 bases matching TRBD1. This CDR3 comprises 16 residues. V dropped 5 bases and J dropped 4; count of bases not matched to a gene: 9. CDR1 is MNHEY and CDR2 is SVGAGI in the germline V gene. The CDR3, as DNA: TGTGCCAGCAGTCACCGGGCGGGACAGGGGCCAGATACGCAGTATTTT. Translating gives CASSHRAGQGPDTQYF.

CDR3 coding DNA: TGCAGTGCCCCCGGCCCGGGAAAAGAGACCCAGTACTTC. Its protein product is CSAPGPGKETQYF. The chain carries TRBV20-1 and TRBJ2-5; D might be TRBD2 (5 bases). The V gene lost 6 bases and the J gene lost 3 bases, with 14 bases spanning the gap. CDR1 is DFQATT and CDR2 is SNEGSKA in the germline V gene (reference sequence). This CDR3 comprises 13 residues.

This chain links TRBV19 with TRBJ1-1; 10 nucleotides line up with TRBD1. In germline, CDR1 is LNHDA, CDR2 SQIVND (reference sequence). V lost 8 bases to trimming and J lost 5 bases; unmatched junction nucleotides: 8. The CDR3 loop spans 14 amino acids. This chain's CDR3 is CASFGPGQGTEAFF. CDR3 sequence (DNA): TGTGCCAGTTTCGGACCGGGACAGGGGACTGAAGCTTTCTTT.

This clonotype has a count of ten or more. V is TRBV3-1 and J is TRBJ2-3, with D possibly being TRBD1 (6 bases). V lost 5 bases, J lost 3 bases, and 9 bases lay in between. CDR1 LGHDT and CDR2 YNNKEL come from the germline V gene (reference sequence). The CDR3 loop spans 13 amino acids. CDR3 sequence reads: CASSTGQTDTQYF. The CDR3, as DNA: TGTGCCAGCAGCACCGGACAGACAGATACGCAGTATTTT.

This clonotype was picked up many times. CDR3 bases: TGTGCCAGCAGCCAACATGCGGATCTGGAAAAACTGTTTTTT. As protein: CASSQHADLEKLFF. The chain joins TRBV3-1 to TRBJ1-4; D gene unclear. Trimming shortened V by 2 bases and J by 8 bases, and 12 bases separated the two germline ends. CDR3 length: 14 residues. Per the germline V gene, CDR1 is LGHDT and CDR2 is YNNKEL (reference sequence).

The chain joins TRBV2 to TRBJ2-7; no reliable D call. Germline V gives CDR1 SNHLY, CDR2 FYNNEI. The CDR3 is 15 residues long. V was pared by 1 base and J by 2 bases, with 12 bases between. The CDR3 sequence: CASSEGLAPTYEQYF. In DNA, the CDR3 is TGTGCCAGCAGTGAAGGTCTGGCGCCTACCTACGAGCAGTACTTC.

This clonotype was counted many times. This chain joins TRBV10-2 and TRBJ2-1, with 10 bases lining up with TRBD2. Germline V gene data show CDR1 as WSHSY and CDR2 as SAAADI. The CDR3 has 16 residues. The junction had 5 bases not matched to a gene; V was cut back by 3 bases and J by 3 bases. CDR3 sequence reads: CASSDSGRVLYNEQFF. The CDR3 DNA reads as TGCGCCAGCAGTGACAGCGGGAGGGTCCTCTACAATGAGCAGTTCTTC.

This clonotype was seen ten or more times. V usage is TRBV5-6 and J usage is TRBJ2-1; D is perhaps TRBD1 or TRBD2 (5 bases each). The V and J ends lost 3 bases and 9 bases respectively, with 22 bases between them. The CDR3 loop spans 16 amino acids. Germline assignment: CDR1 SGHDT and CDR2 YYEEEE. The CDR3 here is CASSSSGTHLTGEQFF. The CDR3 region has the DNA TGTGCCAGCAGCTCCTCCGGGACCCACCTAACGGGTGAGCAGTTCTTC. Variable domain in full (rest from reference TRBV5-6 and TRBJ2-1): DAGVTQSPTHLIKTRGQQVTLRCSPKSGHDTVSWYQQALGQGPQFIFQYYEEEERQRGNFPDRFSGHQFPNYSSELNVNALLLGDSALYLCASSSSGTHLTGEQFFGPGTRLTVL.

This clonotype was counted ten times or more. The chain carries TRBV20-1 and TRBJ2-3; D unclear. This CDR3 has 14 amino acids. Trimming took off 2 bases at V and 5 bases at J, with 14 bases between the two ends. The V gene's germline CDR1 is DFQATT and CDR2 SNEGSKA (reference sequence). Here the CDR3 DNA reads TGCAGTGCTAGATCTGGAGCACACAAAGATACGCAGTATTTT. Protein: CSARSGAHKDTQYF.

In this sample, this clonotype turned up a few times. CDR3 in amino acids: CASSLEWPDETQYF. CDR3 in DNA: TGTGCCAGCAGTTTAGAATGGCCGGATGAGACCCAGTACTTC. The chain uses TRBV12-3 or TRBV12-4 and TRBJ2-5; D is unclear. This CDR3 is built from 14 residues. The V end lost 1 base, the J end lost 5 bases, and 11 bases lay between the germline ends.

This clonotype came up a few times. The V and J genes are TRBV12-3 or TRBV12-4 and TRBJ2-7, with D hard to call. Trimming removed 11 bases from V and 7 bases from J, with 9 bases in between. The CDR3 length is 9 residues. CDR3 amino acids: CAGPAEQYF. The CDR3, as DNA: TGTGCCGGGCCGGCGGAGCAGTACTTC.

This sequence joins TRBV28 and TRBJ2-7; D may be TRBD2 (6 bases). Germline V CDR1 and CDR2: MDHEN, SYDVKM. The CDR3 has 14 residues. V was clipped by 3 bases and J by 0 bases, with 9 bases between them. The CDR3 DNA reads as TGTGCCAGCAGTTTTCGGCGGGGCTCCTACGAGCAGTACTTC. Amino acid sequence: CASSFRRGSYEQYF.

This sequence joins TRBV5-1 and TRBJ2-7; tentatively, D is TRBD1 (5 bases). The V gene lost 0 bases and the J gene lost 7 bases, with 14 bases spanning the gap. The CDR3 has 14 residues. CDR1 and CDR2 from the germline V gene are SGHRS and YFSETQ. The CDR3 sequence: CASSLGQTPFEQYF. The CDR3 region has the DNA TGCGCCAGCAGCTTGGGACAGACCCCGTTTGAGCAGTACTTC.